One sample yielded the 15 T cell receptor beta chains listed below, sequenced in a study of post-analysis software for immune sequencing data. Notes on the study in general: Patients used roughly five TRBV segments, including TRBV5-6, TRBV5-1 and TRBV20-1, more often than controls.

Which antigens these TCRs recognize remains unknown. Presence of unique molecular identifiers characterized the TCR beta cDNA libraries. MiXCR, applied by TCRdb to the PCR reads, yields one record per CDR3 protein. Altogether about 770,000 distinct CDR3 sequences are present, approximately 44% being singletons, with the ten largest covering roughly 4.9%. The sequenced sample consisted of blood. These receptors were taken from a girl aged 5 to 17 with multiple sclerosis.

This sequence joins TRBV3-1 and TRBJ2-5; no firm D call. TRBJ2-7 matches the DNA end more closely, so the J call is doubtful. This CDR3 comprises 14 residues. Germline CDR1 reads LGHDT; CDR2 reads YNNKEL (reference sequence). CDR3 sequence: CASSSRTTPGEQYF. The CDR3 region has the DNA TGTGCCAGCAGCTCCCGGACGACCCCGGGCGAGCAGTACTTC.

On this clonotype: At one end the junction does not follow the germline gene, possibly because of a read error. The chain has TRBV7-6 and TRBJ2-2; TRBD2 agrees at 9 bases. The CDR3 length is 16 residues. CDR1 is SGHVS, CDR2 FNYEAQ, per germline. The CDR3 DNA is TGTGTCAGCAGCCCCCTCGCGGGAGGGAGCACCGGGGAGCTGTTTTTT. The encoded protein is CVSSPLAGGSTGELFF.

A note on this clonotype: A junction end diverges from the germline sequence, so it may reflect a read error. The rearrangement joins TRBV5-1 to TRBJ2-1; no definite D call. The CDR3 is 12 residues long. Germline CDR1 is SGHRS and CDR2 is YFSETQ. The CDR3 sequence: CVSSLLNNEQFF. In DNA form, the CDR3 reads TGCGTCAGCAGCCTCCTAAACAATGAGCAGTTCTTC. Full variable domain (remainder filled in from reference TRBV5-1 and TRBJ2-1): KAGVTQTPRYLIKTRGQQVTLSCSPISGHRSVSWYQQTPGQGLQFLFEYFSETQRNKGNFPGRFSGRQFSNSRSEMNVSTLELGDSALYLCVSSLLNNEQFFGPGTRLTVL.

The rearrangement links TRBV6-1 to TRBJ2-3; the match to TRBD1 covers 12 bases. Trimming took 4 bases from V and 6 from J; bases not matched to a gene: 5. Germline V gene lookup returns CDR1 MNHNS and CDR2 SASEGT. The CDR3 is made up of 15 amino acids. The CDR3 nucleotides read TGTGCCAGCAGTGCCAGGGACAGGGGGCTGGATACGCAGTATTTT. Protein sequence: CASSARDRGLDTQYF.

This clonotype was recorded a few times. This sequence joins TRBV7-2 and TRBJ1-4; possibly TRBD1 for D (6 bases). CDR1 SGHTA and CDR2 FQGNSA come from the germline V gene. CDR3 length equals 16 residues. V dropped 1 base and J dropped 7 bases, with 16 bases sitting between them. The CDR3 reads CASSLVVSRGGEKLFF. In nucleotides, the CDR3 is TGTGCCAGCAGCTTAGTGGTCTCCAGGGGCGGTGAAAAACTGTTTTTT.

The rearrangement joins TRBV28 to TRBJ2-1; D unresolved. CDR1 is MDHEN, CDR2 SYDVKM, per germline. Trimming removed 3 bases at V and 4 bases at J, with 10 bases between. This CDR3 comprises 14 residues. The CDR3 here is CASSFRLAYNEQFF. DNA for the CDR3: TGTGCCAGCAGTTTCCGACTGGCTTACAATGAGCAGTTCTTC. Drawing the rest from reference TRBV28 and TRBJ2-1, the complete variable domain is DVKVTQSSRYLVKRTGEKVFLECVQDMDHENMFWYRQDPGLGLRLIYFSYDVKMKEKGDIPEGYSVSREKKERFSLILESASTNQTSMYLCASSFRLAYNEQFFGPGTRLTVL.

The V gene is TRBV7-9, the J gene TRBJ2-3, with TRBD2 matching over 7 bases. Germline V gives CDR1 SEHNR, CDR2 FQNEAQ (reference sequence). V was clipped by 5 bases and J by 4 bases; unmatched bases: 12. There are 16 residues in the CDR3. CDR3 in DNA: TGTGCCAGCAGCCCGAGACTAGCTCGAGTTCCAGATACGCAGTATTTT. Translating it yields CASSPRLARVPDTQYF.

This chain links TRBV24-1 with TRBJ2-5; D is undetermined. CDR1 is KGHDR and CDR2 is SFDVKD in the germline V gene. The CDR3 runs 14 residues. V lost 1 base and J 3 bases, leaving 8 bases between the germline ends. CDR3 sequence reads: CATSDLGGEETQYF. As DNA, the CDR3 is TGTGCCACCAGTGATTTAGGCGGAGAAGAGACCCAGTACTTC.

The chain is built from TRBV9 and TRBJ1-1; 7 bases fit TRBD1. Per germline, CDR1 SGDLS and CDR2 YYNGEE. Losses at the gene ends were 0 bases for V and 1 base for J; bases not matched to a gene: 9. The CDR3 runs 17 residues. CDR3 loop: CASSVDGRGVGNTEAFF. The CDR3 nucleotides are TGTGCCAGCAGCGTAGACGGCAGGGGGGTCGGGAACACTGAAGCTTTCTTT.

This chain links TRBV12-3 or TRBV12-4 with TRBJ2-1; the D call may be TRBD1 or TRBD2 (6 bases each). Trimming left V 9 bases short and J 5 bases short, with 14 bases between. The CDR3 is 13 amino acids. Here the CDR3 DNA reads TGTGCCAGTTACGAGGGGGGAAACAATGAGCAGTTCTTC. This sequence encodes CASYEGGNNEQFF.

V usage is TRBV7-2 and J usage is TRBJ2-1; TRBD2 might be the D (6 bases). Germline V CDR1 and CDR2: SGHTA, FQGNSA. Trimming removed 5 bases at V and 3 bases at J, with 11 bases between. The CDR3 extends over 14 amino acids. The CDR3 reads CASSSTGSYNEQFF. CDR3 bases: TGTGCCAGCAGCAGCACCGGGAGCTACAATGAGCAGTTCTTC.

The CDR3 DNA is TGTGCCTGGAGTACGCAAGGAAGCGAGCAGTACTTC. Translation: CAWSTQGSEQYF. J is TRBJ2-7 and V is TRBV30; no clear D. Germline V gene lookup returns CDR1 GTSNPN and CDR2 SVGIG (reference sequence). Trimming removed 2 bases at V and 6 bases at J, with 11 bases between. The CDR3 has 12 amino acids.

A few counts support this clonotype. This CDR3 is CSVGTPEGETQYF. The CDR3 DNA reads TGCAGCGTCGGGACTCCCGAGGGCGAGACCCAGTACTTC. The chain uses TRBV29-1 and TRBJ2-5; tentatively, D is TRBD2 (6 bases). There are 13 residues in the CDR3. Germline V lookup: CDR1 SQVTM, CDR2 ANQGSEA. V was shortened by 6 bases and J by 5 bases, with 16 bases between the two germline ends.

The chain combines TRBV6-4 with TRBJ2-2, with 12 bases fitting TRBD2. Germline loops: CDR1 MRHNA, CDR2 SNTAGT. The CDR3 contains 14 residues. The V and J ends lost 8 bases and 3 bases, in that order; junction bases with no gene match: 1. CDR3 protein: CASRTSGDTGELFF. The CDR3, as DNA: TGTGCCAGCCGGACTAGCGGGGACACCGGGGAGCTGTTTTTT.

The chain joins TRBV29-1 to TRBJ2-1; 12 bases line up with TRBD2. The V gene's germline CDR1 is SQVTM and CDR2 ANQGSEA. After removal of 1 base from V and 3 bases from J, the junction contained 4 bases not matched to a gene. The CDR3 is 16 amino acids. DNA for the CDR3: TGCAGCGTTGAAGGGCTAGCGGGAGGGCGCTACAATGAGCAGTTCTTC. The encoded protein is CSVEGLAGGRYNEQFF.